What follows are 2 T cell receptor beta chains derived from one specimen sequenced in a study of vaccination effects on CD4 cells after COVID-19. Antigen-specific CD4+ T cells were first expanded with viral peptide pools by the ViraFEST assay and only then sequenced. After more than 8 days in culture, the CD4+ T cells were isolated. Neither prior SARS-CoV-2 infection nor positive nucleocapsid antibodies were present in the vaccine recipients. Their cognate antigens are unknown. Libraries were prepared by immunoSEQ multiplex PCR; TCRdb keeps only in-frame clonotypes and omits some of them. The data show roughly 65,000 clones, around 76% seen once. Specimen: CD4+ T cells from PBMCs cultured with HCoV-NL63 spike peptides, collected before COVID-19 vaccination. The receptors come from a human donor who received a COVID-19 vaccine.

V is TRBV12-3 or TRBV12-4 and J is TRBJ1-1; no clear D. The CDR3 covers 13 residues. V shed 3 bases and J shed 0 bases, with 5 bases lying between them. The CDR3 sequence: CASSFSMNTEAFF. CDR3 DNA: TGTGCCAGCAGTTTTAGCATGAACACTGAAGCTTTCTTT.

The chain combines TRBV7-7 with TRBJ2-5; 7 nucleotides agree with TRBD1. The CDR3 sequence is 13 residues long. CDR1 and CDR2 (germline): SSHAT, FNYEAQ (reference sequence). V lost 4 bases and J lost 6; bases outside the gene matches: 5. CDR3 residues: CASSSLGQQTQYF. As DNA, the CDR3 is TGTGCCAGCAGCTCCCTGGGACAGCAGACCCAGTACTTC.